Listed here are 13 T cell receptor beta chains from one sample, sequenced in a study of blood T cell repertoires in COVID-19. Assay: immunoSEQ multiplex PCR; the TCRdb copy retains only in-frame clones and omits some. The sample shows 200,000 or so clones, approximately 84% of them seen only once. The sample was PBMCs or T cells enriched from blood (not recorded which). These receptors came from a man aged 35-49 years who had recovered from COVID-19.

The chain links TRBV6-1 to TRBJ1-5, with a tentative D call TRBD1 (6 bases). Germline V CDR1 and CDR2: MNHNS, SASEGT. V was pared by 3 bases and J by 9 bases, with 24 bases between. CDR3 length: 17 amino acids. The CDR3 DNA is TGTGCCAGCAGTGACTTGATTCGAGGGGGTTCTCTCTCGCCCCAGCATTTT. Protein sequence: CASSDLIRGGSLSPQHF.

CDR3 DNA: TGTGCCAGCAGCTTTACGACAGGTCAAGAGACCCAGTACTTC. This sequence encodes CASSFTTGQETQYF. The chain uses TRBV5-4 and TRBJ2-5; maybe TRBD1 (6 bases). The CDR3 spans 14 residues. From germline, CDR1 is SGHNT and CDR2 YYREEE (reference sequence). V was clipped by 2 bases and J by 2 bases, with 10 bases between them. Full variable domain (rest looked up from reference TRBV5-4 and TRBJ2-5): ETGVTQSPTHLIKTRGQQVTLRCSSQSGHNTVSWYQQALGQGPQFIFQYYREEENGRGNFPPRFSGLQFPNYSSELNVNALELDDSALYLCASSFTTGQETQYFGPGTRLLVL.

The sample holds one count of this clone. CDR3 nucleotides: TGTGCCAGCAGTTTCGGAGGGTACGAAAAACTGTTTTTT. Residues: CASSFGGYEKLFF. The rearrangement joins TRBV27 to TRBJ1-4; D unresolved. The V and J ends lost 3 bases and 8 bases respectively, with 10 bases between them. The CDR3 is 13 residues long. Germline values: CDR1 MNHEY, CDR2 SMNVEV (reference sequence).

The rearrangement uses TRBV10-3 and TRBJ1-2; the match to TRBD1 covers 9 bases. The junction had 4 bases not matched to a gene; V was cut back by 6 bases and J by 8 bases. CDR1 is ENHRY, CDR2 SYGVKD, per germline. The CDR3 is 12 residues long. Here the CDR3 reads CAISGQGLGYTF. As DNA, the CDR3 is TGTGCCATCAGCGGACAGGGGTTGGGCTACACCTTC.

The J gene is TRBJ2-5, the V gene TRBV7-2; TRBD2 agrees at 10 bases. V gave up 2 bases and J gave up 2 bases; unmatched junction bases: 8. CDR1 is SGHTA, CDR2 FQGNSA, per germline. This CDR3 is 17 amino acids long. This CDR3 is CASSLNGASGGQETQYF. The CDR3, as DNA: TGTGCCAGCAGCTTAAATGGGGCTAGCGGGGGTCAAGAGACCCAGTACTTC.

The chain has TRBV5-1 and TRBJ1-1; D perhaps matches TRBD1 (5 bases). Germline-derived CDR1 and CDR2 are SGHRS and YFSETQ. The germline V and J ends were trimmed by 0 bases and 1 base, with 10 bases remaining between them. The CDR3 spans 15 residues. The CDR3 DNA is TGCGCCAGCAGCTTGGGAGCAGGGTGGAACACTGAAGCTTTCTTT. Encoded protein: CASSLGAGWNTEAFF.

This chain joins TRBV29-1 and TRBJ1-1; D ambiguous. V was trimmed by 4 bases and J by 4 bases, leaving 16 bases between them. The CDR3 length is 14 residues. CDR1 SQVTM and CDR2 ANQGSEA come from the germline V gene. DNA for the CDR3: TGCAGCGTTGTGCTGACCGCCCGGGGCACTGAAGCTTTCTTT. Protein product: CSVVLTARGTEAFF.

This chain uses TRBV4-3 with TRBJ2-2, with D perhaps TRBD2 (6 bases). Germline CDR1 and CDR2: LGHNA and YSLEER. This CDR3 is built from 16 residues. V was pared by 4 bases and J by 4 bases, with 16 bases between. As DNA, the CDR3 is TGCGCCAGCAGCCCATCACGGGGGATCGGCACCGGGGAGCTGTTTTTT. This encodes CASSPSRGIGTGELFF.

The DNA for the CDR3 is TGCAGTGGGGGACTTAACTACGAGCAGTACTTC. Its protein is CSGGLNYEQYF. The gene calls are TRBV20-1 and TRBJ2-7; maybe TRBD2 (6 bases). There are 11 residues in the CDR3. CDR1 and CDR2 from the germline V gene are DFQATT and SNEGSKA (reference sequence). Deletions cut 7 bases from V and 3 bases from J, with 10 bases between.

The chain couples TRBV6-6 to TRBJ2-7; possible D gene TRBD2, 5 bases. V was trimmed by 0 bases and J by 3 bases, leaving 9 bases between them. Germline lookup yields CDR1 MNHNY and CDR2 SVGAGI (reference sequence). There are 14 residues in the CDR3. CDR3 loop: CASSYSEGIYEQYF. As DNA, the CDR3 is TGTGCCAGCAGTTACTCAGAGGGCATCTACGAGCAGTACTTC.

This chain connects TRBV7-9 to TRBJ1-1, with 8 bases aligning to TRBD1. CDR3 length equals 14 residues. Germline-derived CDR1 and CDR2 are SEHNR and FQNEAQ (reference sequence). V lost 5 bases and J lost 6; bases outside the gene matches: 8. CDR3 sequence: CASSTDRGASEAFF. The DNA of the CDR3 is TGTGCCAGCAGCACAGACAGGGGAGCATCTGAAGCTTTCTTT.

About this clone: Other DNA sequences in the same sample also yield this CDR3. The chain recombines TRBV6-5 with TRBJ1-5; a weak D match, TRBD1 (5 bases). CDR3 length equals 13 residues. The ends were cut back, 6 bases at V and 2 bases at J, with 8 bases in the middle. Germline V gene data show CDR1 as MNHEY and CDR2 as SVGAGI. The CDR3 loop reads CASRPGGNQPQHF. The CDR3 DNA sequence: TGTGCCAGCAGACCGGGGGGCAATCAGCCCCAGCATTTT.

The V gene is TRBV30, the J gene TRBJ1-5; D is possibly TRBD1 (5 bases). Trimming pared 0 bases from V and 3 bases from J, leaving 12 bases between. The CDR3 spans 15 residues. Per the germline V gene, CDR1 is GTSNPN and CDR2 is SVGIG (reference sequence). As DNA, the CDR3 is TGTGCCTGGAGTGTATTGGGACTGACCAATCAGCCCCAGCATTTT. It codes for CAWSVLGLTNQPQHF. The full variable domain, completed using reference TRBV30 and TRBJ1-5, is SQTIHQWPATLVQPVGSPLSLECTVEGTSNPNLYWYRQAAGRGLQLLFYSVGIGQISSEVPQNLSASRPQDRQFILSSKKLLLSDSGFYLCAWSVLGLTNQPQHFGDGTRLSIL.